This TCR beta chain was profiled in a study of blood T cell repertoires in COVID-19. The CDR3 length is 15 residues. The V gene end was trimmed by 5 bases and the J gene end by 4 bases; junction bases not matched to a gene: 10. Germline V gene sequence: CDR1 ENHRY, CDR2 SYGVKD. How the authors handled the data: Estimation of nucleated cell counts relied on the amplification of reference gene primers. Sequencing was performed with immunoSEQ multiplex PCR; in TCRdb, only in-frame clones are kept and a portion is missing. That table supplies the V and J calls and clone size; D and trimming were determined from the DNA. The sample consists of roughly 140,000 clones, approximately 80% of them appearing once. This clone was seen once. Membership in each cohort depended on participant-reported clinical history.

Sequenced sample: PBMCs or T cells enriched from blood (not recorded which). This chain links TRBV10-3 with TRBJ1-1; 7 positions agree with TRBD1. The TCR originated in a young woman who had been exposed to COVID-19. The CDR3 loop is CAISRQGTRGTEAFF. The CDR3 DNA is TGTGCCATCAGTCGACAGGGTACAAGGGGCACTGAAGCTTTCTTT.